This T cell receptor (beta chain) was sequenced for a study of blood T cells in healthy people across ages. The study, taken as a whole, reports: Diversity estimates from one million T cells were considered underestimates. It was the long-lived donors that had more naive CD4+ cells and higher diversity than aged donors. TCR beta diversity, measured per million T cells, fell in a roughly linear way with age.

About this clonotype itself: What it binds is not known.

The authors ran a second PCR of about 7 to 11 cycles using a sample-barcoded 5' primer and a J-beta primer mix. TCRdb called the 5' RACE reads again in MiXCR, with one record for every CDR3 protein. The profile shows around 1,500,000 distinct CDR3 sequences, 42% of them singletons. What was sequenced was blood. This TCR was sampled from a woman aged 18-30 years in good health.

As DNA, the CDR3 is TGTGCCAGCAGTACCGGGACAGGGACATCCCACCGAATGAACACTGAAGCTTTCTTT. This gives the protein CASSTGTGTSHRMNTEAFF. J is TRBJ1-1 and V is TRBV28, with 9 bases fitting TRBD1. V lost 5 bases and J lost 0; bases outside the gene matches: 16. From germline, CDR1 is MDHEN and CDR2 SYDVKM. This CDR3 comprises 19 residues.